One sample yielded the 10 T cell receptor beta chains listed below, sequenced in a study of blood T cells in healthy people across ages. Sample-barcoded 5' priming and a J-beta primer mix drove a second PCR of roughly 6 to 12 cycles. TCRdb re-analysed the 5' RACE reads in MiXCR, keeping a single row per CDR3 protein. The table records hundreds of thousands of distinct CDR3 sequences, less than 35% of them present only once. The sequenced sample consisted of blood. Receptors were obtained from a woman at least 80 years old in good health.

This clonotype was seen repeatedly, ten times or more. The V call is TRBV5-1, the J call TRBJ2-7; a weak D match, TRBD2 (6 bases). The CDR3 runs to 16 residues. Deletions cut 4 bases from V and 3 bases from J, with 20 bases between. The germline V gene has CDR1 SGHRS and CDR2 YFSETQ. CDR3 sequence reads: CASSPPRTTMNYEQYF. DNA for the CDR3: TGCGCCAGCAGCCCCCCTAGGACTACGATGAACTACGAGCAGTACTTC.

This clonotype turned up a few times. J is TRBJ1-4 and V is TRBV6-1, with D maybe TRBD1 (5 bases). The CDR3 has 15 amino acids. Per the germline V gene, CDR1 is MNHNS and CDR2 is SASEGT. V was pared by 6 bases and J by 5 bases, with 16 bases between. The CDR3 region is CASRRVGGKNEKLFF. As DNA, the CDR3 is TGTGCCAGCAGGCGCGTTGGGGGGAAGAATGAAAAACTGTTTTTT.

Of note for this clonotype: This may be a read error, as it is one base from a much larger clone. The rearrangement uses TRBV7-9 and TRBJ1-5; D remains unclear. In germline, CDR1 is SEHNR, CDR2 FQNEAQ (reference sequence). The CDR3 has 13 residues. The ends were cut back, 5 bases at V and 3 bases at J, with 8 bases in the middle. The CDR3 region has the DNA TGTGCCAGCAGCGGGCAGATCAATCAGCCCCAGCATTTT. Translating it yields CASSGQINQPQHF.

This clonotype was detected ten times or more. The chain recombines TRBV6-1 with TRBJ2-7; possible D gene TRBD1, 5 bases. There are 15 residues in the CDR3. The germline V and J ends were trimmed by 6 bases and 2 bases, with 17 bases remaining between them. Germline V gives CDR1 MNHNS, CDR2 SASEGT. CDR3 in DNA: TGTGCCAGCAGCACCGCGCAGGGCTCTCCCTACGAGCAGTACTTC. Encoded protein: CASSTAQGSPYEQYF.

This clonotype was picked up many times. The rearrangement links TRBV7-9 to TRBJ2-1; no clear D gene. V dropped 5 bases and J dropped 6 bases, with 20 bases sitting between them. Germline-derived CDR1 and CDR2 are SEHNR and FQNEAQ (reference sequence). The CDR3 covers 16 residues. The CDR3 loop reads CASSPRSASLGNEQFF. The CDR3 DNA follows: TGTGCCAGCAGCCCCCGTTCGGCGTCACTCGGCAATGAGCAGTTCTTC.

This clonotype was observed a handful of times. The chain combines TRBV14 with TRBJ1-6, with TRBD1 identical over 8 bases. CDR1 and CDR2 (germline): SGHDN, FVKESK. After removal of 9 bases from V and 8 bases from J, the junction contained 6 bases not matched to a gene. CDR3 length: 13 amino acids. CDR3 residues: CASSGQGYSPLHF. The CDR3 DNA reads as TGTGCCAGTTCAGGACAGGGTTATTCACCCCTCCACTTT.

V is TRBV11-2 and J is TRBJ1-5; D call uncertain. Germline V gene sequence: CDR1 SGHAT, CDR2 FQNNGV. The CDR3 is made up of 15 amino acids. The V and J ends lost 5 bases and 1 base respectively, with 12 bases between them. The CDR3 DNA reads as TGTGCCAGCAGCCCTACGGGCAGGAGCAATCAGCCCCAGCATTTT. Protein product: CASSPTGRSNQPQHF. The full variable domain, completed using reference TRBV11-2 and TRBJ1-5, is EAGVAQSPRYKIIEKRQSVAFWCNPISGHATLYWYQQILGQGPKLLIQFQNNGVVDDSQLPKDRFSAERLKGVDSTLKIQPAKLEDSAVYLCASSPTGRSNQPQHFGDGTRLSIL.

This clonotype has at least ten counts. CDR3 in DNA: TGTGCCAGCAGTACGCCGGGACTAGCGGGCCAGAATGAGCAGTTCTTC. As protein: CASSTPGLAGQNEQFF. The chain combines TRBV6-5 with TRBJ2-1; 12 nucleotides agree with TRBD2. There are 16 residues in the CDR3. Trimming took 5 bases from V and 7 from J; bases not matched to a gene: 9. Germline values: CDR1 MNHEY, CDR2 SVGAGI.

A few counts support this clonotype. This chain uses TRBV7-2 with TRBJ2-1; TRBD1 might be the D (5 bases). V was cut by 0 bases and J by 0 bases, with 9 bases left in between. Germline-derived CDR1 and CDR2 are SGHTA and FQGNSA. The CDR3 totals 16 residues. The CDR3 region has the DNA TGTGCCAGCAGCTTAGCCCGACAGAGCTCCTACAATGAGCAGTTCTTC. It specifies CASSLARQSSYNEQFF.

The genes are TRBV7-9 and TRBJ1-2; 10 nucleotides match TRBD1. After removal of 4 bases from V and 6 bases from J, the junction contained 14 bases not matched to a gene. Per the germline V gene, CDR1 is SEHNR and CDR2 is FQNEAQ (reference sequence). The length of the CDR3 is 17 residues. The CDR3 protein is CASSSVGSGQGFDGYTF. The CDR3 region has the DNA TGTGCCAGCAGCTCGGTAGGGTCGGGACAGGGGTTCGATGGCTACACCTTC. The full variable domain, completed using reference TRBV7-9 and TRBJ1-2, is DTGVSQNPRHKITKRGQNVTFRCDPISEHNRLYWYRQTLGQGPEFLTYFQNEAQLEKSRLLSDRFSAERPKGSFSTLEIQRTEQGDSAMYLCASSSVGSGQGFDGYTFGSGTRLTVV.